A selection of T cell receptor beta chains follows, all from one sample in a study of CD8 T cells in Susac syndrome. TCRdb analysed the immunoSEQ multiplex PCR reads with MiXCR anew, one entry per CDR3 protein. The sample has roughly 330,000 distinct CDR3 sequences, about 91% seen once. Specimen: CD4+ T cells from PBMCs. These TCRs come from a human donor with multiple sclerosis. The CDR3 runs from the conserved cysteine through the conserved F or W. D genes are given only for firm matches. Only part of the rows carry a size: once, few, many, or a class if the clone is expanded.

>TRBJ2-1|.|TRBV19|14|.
CASSTPVGFDEQFF
TGTGCCAGTAGTACCCCCGTAGGGTTTGATGAGCAGTTCTTC
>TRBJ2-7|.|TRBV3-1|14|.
CASSPTGIPYEQYF
TGTGCCAGCAGTCCAACAGGGATCCCCTACGAGCAGTACTTC
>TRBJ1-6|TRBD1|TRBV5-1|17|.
CASSLVVSGQGNSPLHF
TGCGCCAGCAGCTTGGTGGTTTCGGGACAGGGAAATTCACCCCTCCACTTT
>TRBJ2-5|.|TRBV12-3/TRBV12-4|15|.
CASTRGASDQETQYF
TGTGCCAGCACCCGAGGGGCTAGCGACCAAGAGACCCAGTACTTC
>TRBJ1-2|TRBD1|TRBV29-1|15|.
CSVDGGQGISGGYTF
TGCAGCGTTGATGGGGGACAGGGGATTTCTGGAGGCTACACCTTC
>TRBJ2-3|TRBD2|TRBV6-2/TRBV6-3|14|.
CAIKRGGTRDTQYF
TGTGCCATTAAGCGGGGAGGCACAAGAGATACGCAGTATTTT
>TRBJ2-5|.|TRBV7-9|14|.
CASSLNWLGETQYF
TGTGCCAGCAGCCTAAATTGGCTGGGGGAGACCCAGTACTTC
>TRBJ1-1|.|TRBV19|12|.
CASSDLNTEAFF
TGTGCCAGTAGTGACTTGAACACTGAAGCTTTCTTT
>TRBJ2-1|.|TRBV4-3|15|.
CASSQDKQGGDEQFF
TGCGCCAGCAGCCAAGATAAGCAGGGTGGCGATGAGCAGTTCTTC
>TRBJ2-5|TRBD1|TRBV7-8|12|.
CASSLTTGAQYF
TGTGCCAGCAGCCTGACAACAGGGGCCCAGTACTTC
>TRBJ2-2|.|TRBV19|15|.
CASSIKGSNTGELFF
TGTGCCAGTAGTATCAAGGGGTCGAACACCGGGGAGCTGTTTTTT
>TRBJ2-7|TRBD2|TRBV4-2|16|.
CASSQTTSGSLNEQYF
TGTGCCAGCAGCCAAACTACTAGCGGGAGTCTCAACGAGCAGTACTTC
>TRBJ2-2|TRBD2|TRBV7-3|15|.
CASSRLVAGAGELFF
TGTGCCAGCAGCCGACTGGTAGCGGGAGCCGGGGAGCTGTTTTTT
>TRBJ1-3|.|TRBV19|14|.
CASRQHQSGNTIYF
TGTGCCAGTCGACAGCATCAATCTGGAAACACCATATATTTT
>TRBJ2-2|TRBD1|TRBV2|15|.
CASSELDRDTGELFF
TGTGCCAGCAGTGAATTGGACAGGGACACCGGGGAGCTGTTTTTT
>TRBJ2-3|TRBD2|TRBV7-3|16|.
CASSPQRGATTDTQYF
TGTGCCAGCAGCCCCCAGCGGGGGGCCACCACAGATACGCAGTATTTT
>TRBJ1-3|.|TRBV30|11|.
CAWGSGNTIYF
TGTGCCTGGGGATCTGGAAACACCATATATTTT
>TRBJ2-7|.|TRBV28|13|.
CATETVLPYEQYF
TGTGCCACCGAGACGGTGTTACCCTACGAGCAGTACTTC
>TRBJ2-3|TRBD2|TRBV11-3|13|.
CASKAGDTDTQYF
TGTGCCAGCAAGGCGGGGGACACAGATACGCAGTATTTT
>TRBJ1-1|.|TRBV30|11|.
CASERNTEAFF
TGTGCCTCAGAGCGGAACACTGAAGCTTTCTTT
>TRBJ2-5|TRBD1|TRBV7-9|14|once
CASSLTGGAETQYF
TGTGCCAGCAGCTTAACAGGGGGCGCGGAGACCCAGTACTTC
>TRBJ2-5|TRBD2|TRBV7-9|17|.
CASSLASGRAGGETQYF
TGTGCCAGCAGCTTAGCTAGCGGGAGGGCCGGCGGAGAGACCCAGTACTTC
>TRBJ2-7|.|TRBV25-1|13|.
CASSEDTRYEQYF
TGTGCCAGCAGTGAGGACACTAGATACGAGCAGTACTTC
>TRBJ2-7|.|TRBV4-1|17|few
CASSQENEAAYAYEQYF
TGCGCCAGCAGCCAAGAAAATGAGGCAGCGTATGCATACGAGCAGTACTTC
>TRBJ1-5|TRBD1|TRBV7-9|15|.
CASSLGAGGVEGQHF
TGTGCCAGCAGCTTAGGAGCAGGGGGAGTTGAGGGCCAGCATTTT
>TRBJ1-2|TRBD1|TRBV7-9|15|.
CASSFGQGGNYGYTF
TGTGCCAGCAGCTTTGGCCAGGGGGGAAACTATGGCTACACCTTC
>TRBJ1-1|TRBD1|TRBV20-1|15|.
CSAQKPTGVNTEAFF
TGCAGTGCCCAGAAACCGACAGGGGTCAACACTGAAGCTTTCTTT
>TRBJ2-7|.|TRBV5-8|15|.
CASSLGLGGSYEQYF
TGTGCCAGCAGCTTGGGCTTAGGAGGCTCCTACGAGCAGTACTTC
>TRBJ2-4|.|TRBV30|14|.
CAWSVERTKNIQYF
TGTGCCTGGAGTGTAGAACGGACTAAAAACATTCAGTACTTC
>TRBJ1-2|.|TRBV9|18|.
CASSVAGARPLRDYGYTF
TGTGCCAGCAGCGTAGCTGGGGCCAGACCTTTAAGGGACTATGGCTACACCTTC
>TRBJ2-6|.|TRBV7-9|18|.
CASSFRGSGTTGANVLTF
TGTGCCAGCAGCTTCAGGGGAAGCGGGACGACAGGGGCCAACGTCCTGACTTTC
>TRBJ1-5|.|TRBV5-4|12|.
CASSLGERPQHF
TGTGCCAGCAGCTTAGGGGAACGGCCCCAGCATTTT
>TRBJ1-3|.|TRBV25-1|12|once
CASSESGNTIYF
TGTGCCAGCAGTGAATCCGGAAACACCATATATTTT
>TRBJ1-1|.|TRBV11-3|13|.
CASSISGWGLTFF
TGTGCCAGCAGCATCTCCGGGTGGGGGCTAACTTTCTTT
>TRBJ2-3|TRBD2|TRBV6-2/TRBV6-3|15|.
CASQTGREVTDTQYF
TGTGCCAGCCAGACCGGGCGGGAGGTCACAGATACGCAGTATTTT
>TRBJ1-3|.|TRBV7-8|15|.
CASSESRFAGNTIYF
TGTGCCAGCAGCGAATCCCGGTTCGCGGGAAACACCATATATTTT
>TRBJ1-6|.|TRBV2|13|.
CASSEVPNSPLHF
TGTGCCAGCAGTGAAGTGCCGAATTCACCCCTCCACTTT
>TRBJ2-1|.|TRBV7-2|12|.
CASSSDWREQFF
TGTGCCAGCAGCTCAGACTGGAGAGAGCAGTTCTTC
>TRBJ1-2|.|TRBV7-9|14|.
CASSFDGKNYGYTF
TGTGCCAGCAGCTTCGACGGGAAGAACTATGGCTACACCTTC
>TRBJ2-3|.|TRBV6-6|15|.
CASSYRRGAPDTQYF
TGTGCCAGCAGTTACCGCCGCGGGGCCCCAGATACGCAGTATTTT
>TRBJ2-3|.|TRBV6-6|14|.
CASTSRVIPDTQYF
TGTGCCAGCACATCCCGGGTCATCCCAGATACGCAGTATTTT
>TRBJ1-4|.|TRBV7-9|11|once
CASTETEKLFF
TGTGCCAGCACCGAAACCGAAAAACTGTTTTTT
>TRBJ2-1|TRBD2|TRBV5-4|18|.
CASSQADRAGGSYNEQFF
TGTGCCAGCAGCCAGGCGGACCGAGCGGGGGGCTCCTACAATGAGCAGTTCTTC